This T cell receptor (beta chain) was profiled in a study of T-cell reconstitution after alpha-beta-depleted transplantation in children. The authors prepared the TCRbeta library with unique molecular identifiers. TCRdb re-analysed the PCR reads in MiXCR, keeping a single row per CDR3 protein. Of 500,000 or so distinct CDR3 sequences listed, approximately 30% were seen once; the top ten hold 2% to 3%. CDR1 is KGHSH and CDR2 is LQKENI in the germline V gene. CDR3 length equals 13 residues. V dropped 2 bases and J dropped 6; count of bases not matched to a gene: 4. The clonotype was recovered from a human donor who donated a stem cell graft to a child with aplastic anemia. The chain uses TRBV18 and TRBJ2-7; the match to TRBD1 covers 7 bases. Sequencing used PBMCs from the stem cell graft donor, obtained from the stem cell graft. The DNA for the CDR3 is TGTGCCAGCTCACCAATACAGGGGTCCGAGCAGTACGTC. Protein: CASSPIQGSEQYV.